Sequencing of this TCR beta chain was carried out in a study of type 1 regulatory T cells. At the level of the study: This in vitro CD4 product, T-allo10, is enriched for Tr1 cells and alloantigen-specific.

Broader study findings: Tr1 cells had a more restricted TCR repertoire than non-Tr1 cells.

This clonotype is termed medium-sized (0.01 to 0.1%). Antigen specificity is unknown. There are 12 residues in the CDR3. The V end was cut by 2 bases, the J end by 2 bases, with 7 bases between. Germline CDR1 is DFQATT and CDR2 is SNEGSKA (reference sequence). TCRdb fed the reads into MiXCR, producing one record per CDR3 protein. The sample carries 6,000 to 7,500 distinct CDR3 sequences, 30% to 40% recorded once. The sequence was collected from a human donor in good health. This chain joins TRBV20-1 and TRBJ2-7; D is undetermined. The sequenced sample consisted of cultured type 1 regulatory T (Tr1) cells, either the whole culture or a sorted fraction (not recorded which). The CDR3 here is CSARFLTYEQYF. The DNA of the CDR3 is TGCAGTGCTAGATTCCTCACCTACGAGCAGTACTTC.